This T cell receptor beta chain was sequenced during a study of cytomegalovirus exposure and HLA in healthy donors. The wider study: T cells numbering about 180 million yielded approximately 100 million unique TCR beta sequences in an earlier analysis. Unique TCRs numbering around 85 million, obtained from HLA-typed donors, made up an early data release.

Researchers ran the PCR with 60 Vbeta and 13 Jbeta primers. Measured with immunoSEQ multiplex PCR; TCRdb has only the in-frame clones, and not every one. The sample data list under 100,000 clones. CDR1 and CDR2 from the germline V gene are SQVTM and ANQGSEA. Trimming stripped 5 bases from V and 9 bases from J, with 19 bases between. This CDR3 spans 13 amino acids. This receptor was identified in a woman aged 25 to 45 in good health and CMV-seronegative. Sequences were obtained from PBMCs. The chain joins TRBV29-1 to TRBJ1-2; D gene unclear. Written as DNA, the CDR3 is TGCAGCGTTAAGGCAGGAATATCGGTCAGCTACACCTTC. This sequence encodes CSVKAGISVSYTF.